This T cell receptor beta chain was captured by sequencing in a study of CD8+ T cells in alopecia areata. At the level of the study: Those patients who were treated received oral tofacitinib, which was given at 5 to 10 mg twice daily for moderate-to-severe alopecia areata.

RNA, once extracted, was reverse transcribed into cDNA for use as the sequencing template. Only in-frame clones appear in the TCRdb table, and some are missing; sequencing was by immunoSEQ multiplex PCR. In the table there are 200,000 or so clones, 50% to 60% of which are singletons. CDR3 length equals 12 residues. The ends were cut back, 4 bases at V and 6 bases at J, with 11 bases in the middle. CDR1 SQVTM and CDR2 ANQGSEA come from the germline V gene. This sample comprised CD4+ T cells sorted from blood, obtained at week 0. The J gene is TRBJ2-3, the V gene TRBV29-1, with D uncertain. The sequence came from a human donor with alopecia areata. This chain's CDR3 is CSVVVSGDTQYF. CDR3 sequence (DNA): TGCAGCGTTGTGGTGTCTGGGGATACGCAGTATTTT.